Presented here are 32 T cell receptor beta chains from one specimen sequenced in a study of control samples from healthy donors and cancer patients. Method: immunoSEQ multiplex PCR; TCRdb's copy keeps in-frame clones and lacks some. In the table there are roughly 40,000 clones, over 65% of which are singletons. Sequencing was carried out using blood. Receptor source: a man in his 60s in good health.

In nucleotides, the CDR3 is TGTGCCAGCAGCGCAAGACTAGCGGAGTACAATGAGCAGTTCTTC. It codes for CASSARLAEYNEQFF. The chain uses TRBV9 and TRBJ2-1; TRBD2 matches 9 bases. The V and J ends lost 3 bases and 4 bases, in that order; junction bases with no gene match: 5. This CDR3 comprises 15 residues. CDR1 SGDLS and CDR2 YYNGEE come from the germline V gene.

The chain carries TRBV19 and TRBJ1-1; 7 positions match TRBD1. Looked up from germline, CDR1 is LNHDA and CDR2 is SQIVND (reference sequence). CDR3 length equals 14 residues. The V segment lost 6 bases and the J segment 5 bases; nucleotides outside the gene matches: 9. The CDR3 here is CASSPQGFVTEAFF. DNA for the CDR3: TGTGCCAGTAGCCCACAGGGGTTTGTGACTGAAGCTTTCTTT. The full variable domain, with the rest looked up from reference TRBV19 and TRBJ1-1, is DGGITQSPKYLFRKEGQNVTLSCEQNLNHDAMYWYRQDPGQGLRLIYYSQIVNDFQKGDIAEGYSVSREKKESFPLTVTSAQKNPTAFYLCASSPQGFVTEAFFGQGTRLTVV.

The CDR3 DNA reads TGTGCCAGCAGCCCGTCGTGGACAGGGGGTTACAATGAGCAGTTCTTC. It specifies CASSPSWTGGYNEQFF. The gene calls are TRBV21-1 and TRBJ2-1; the table calls TRBD1, which could not be checked here. TRBV21-1 is described as a pseudogene. This CDR3 contains 16 residues.

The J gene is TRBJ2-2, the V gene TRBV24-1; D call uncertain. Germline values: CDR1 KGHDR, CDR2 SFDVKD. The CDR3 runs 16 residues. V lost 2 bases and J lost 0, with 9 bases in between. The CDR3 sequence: CATSDSVTPNTGELFF. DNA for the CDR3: TGTGCCACCAGTGATTCGGTTACCCCGAACACCGGGGAGCTGTTTTTT.

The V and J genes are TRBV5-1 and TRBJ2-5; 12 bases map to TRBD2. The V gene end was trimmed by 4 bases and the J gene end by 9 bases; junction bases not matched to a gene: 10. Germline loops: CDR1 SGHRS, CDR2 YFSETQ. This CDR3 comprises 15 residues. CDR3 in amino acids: CASSASTSGRVAQYF. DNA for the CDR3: TGCGCCAGCAGCGCCTCGACTAGCGGGAGAGTCGCCCAGTACTTC.

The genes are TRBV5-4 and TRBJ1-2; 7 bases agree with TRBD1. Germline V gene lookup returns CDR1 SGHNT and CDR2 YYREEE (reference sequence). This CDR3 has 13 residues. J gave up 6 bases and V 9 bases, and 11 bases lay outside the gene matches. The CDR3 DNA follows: TGTGCCACCTCTGAGGGGGCAAGTCATGGCTACACCTTC. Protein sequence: CATSEGASHGYTF.

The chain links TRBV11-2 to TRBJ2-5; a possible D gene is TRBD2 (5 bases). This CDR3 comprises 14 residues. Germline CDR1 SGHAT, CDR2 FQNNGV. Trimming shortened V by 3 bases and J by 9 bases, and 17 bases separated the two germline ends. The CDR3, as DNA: TGTGCCAGCAGCTTTTTAACCGCTGCCGGGGCCCAGTACTTC. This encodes CASSFLTAAGAQYF.

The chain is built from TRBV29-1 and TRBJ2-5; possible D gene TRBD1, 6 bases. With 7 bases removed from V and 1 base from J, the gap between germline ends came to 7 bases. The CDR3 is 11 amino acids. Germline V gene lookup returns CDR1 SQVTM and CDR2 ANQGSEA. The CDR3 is CSGQVQETQYF. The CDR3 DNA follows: TGCAGCGGACAGGTCCAAGAGACCCAGTACTTC.

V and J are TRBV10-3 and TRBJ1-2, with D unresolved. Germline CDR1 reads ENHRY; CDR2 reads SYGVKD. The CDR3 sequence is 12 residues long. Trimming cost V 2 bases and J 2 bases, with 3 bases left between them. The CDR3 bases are TGTGCCATCAGTGAGGGGAACTATGGCTACACCTTC. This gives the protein CAISEGNYGYTF.

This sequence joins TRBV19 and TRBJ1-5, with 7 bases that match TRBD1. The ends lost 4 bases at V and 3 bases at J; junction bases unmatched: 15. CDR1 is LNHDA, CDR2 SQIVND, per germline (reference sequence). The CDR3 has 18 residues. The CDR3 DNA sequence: TGTGCCAGTAGTACCTCGGCACGTCGACAGGGATTCAATCAGCCCCAGCATTTT. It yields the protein CASSTSARRQGFNQPQHF.

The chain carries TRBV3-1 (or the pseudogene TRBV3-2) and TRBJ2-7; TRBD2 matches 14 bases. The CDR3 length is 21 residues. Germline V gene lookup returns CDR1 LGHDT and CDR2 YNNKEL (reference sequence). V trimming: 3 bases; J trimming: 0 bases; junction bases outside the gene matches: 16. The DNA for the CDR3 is TGTGCCAGCAGCCACGTCGGGGGGAGACTAGCGGGAGGGACCAACTCCTACGAGCAGTACTTC. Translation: CASSHVGGRLAGGTNSYEQYF.

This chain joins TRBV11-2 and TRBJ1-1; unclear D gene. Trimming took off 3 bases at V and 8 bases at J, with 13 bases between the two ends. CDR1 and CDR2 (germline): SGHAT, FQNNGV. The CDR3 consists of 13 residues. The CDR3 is CASSLAGRFEAFF. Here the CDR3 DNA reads TGTGCCAGCAGCTTGGCAGGCCGATTCGAAGCTTTCTTT.

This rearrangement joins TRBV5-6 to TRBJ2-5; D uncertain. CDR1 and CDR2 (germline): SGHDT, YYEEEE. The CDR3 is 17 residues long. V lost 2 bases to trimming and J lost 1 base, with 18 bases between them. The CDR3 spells CASSFRFSTLLQETQYF. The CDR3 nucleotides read TGTGCCAGCAGCTTCCGCTTTAGCACGTTACTCCAAGAGACCCAGTACTTC.

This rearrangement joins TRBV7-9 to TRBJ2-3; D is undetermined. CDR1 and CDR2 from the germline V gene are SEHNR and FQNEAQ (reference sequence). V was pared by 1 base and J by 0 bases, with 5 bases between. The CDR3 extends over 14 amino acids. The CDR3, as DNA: TGTGCCAGCAGCTTAGAGCTCAGCACAGATACGCAGTATTTT. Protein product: CASSLELSTDTQYF.

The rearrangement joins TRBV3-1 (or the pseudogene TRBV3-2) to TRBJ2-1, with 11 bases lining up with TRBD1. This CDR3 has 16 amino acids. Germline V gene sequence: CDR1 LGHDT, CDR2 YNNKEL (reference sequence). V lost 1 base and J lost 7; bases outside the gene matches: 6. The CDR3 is CASSQAGTGGKNEQFF. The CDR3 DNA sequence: TGTGCCAGCAGCCAAGCCGGGACAGGGGGAAAGAATGAGCAGTTCTTC.

As DNA, the CDR3 is TGTGCCAGCGCGATCTTGACAGGGGTTCTTAGTCAGCCCCAGCATTTT. The encoded protein is CASAILTGVLSQPQHF. The chain employs TRBV7-2 and TRBJ1-5, with TRBD1 identical over 8 bases. From germline, CDR1 is SGHTA and CDR2 FQGNSA. The CDR3 is 16 amino acids. J lost 6 bases, V lost 8 bases, and 15 bases had no gene match.

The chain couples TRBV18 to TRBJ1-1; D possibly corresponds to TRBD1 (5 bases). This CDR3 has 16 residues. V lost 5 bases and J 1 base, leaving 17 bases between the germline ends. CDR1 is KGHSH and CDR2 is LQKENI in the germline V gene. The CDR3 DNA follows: TGTGCCAGCTCAAACAACGGGGGAAGCACGAACACTGAAGCTTTCTTT. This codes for CASSNNGGSTNTEAFF.

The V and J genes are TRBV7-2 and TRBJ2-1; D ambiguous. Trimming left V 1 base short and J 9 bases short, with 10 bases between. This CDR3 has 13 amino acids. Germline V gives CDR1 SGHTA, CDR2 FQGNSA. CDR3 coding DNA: TGTGCCAGCAGCTTAGGGCCCAACGGTGAGCAGTTCTTC. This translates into CASSLGPNGEQFF. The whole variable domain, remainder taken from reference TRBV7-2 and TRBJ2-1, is GAGVSQSPSNKVTEKGKDVELRCDPISGHTALYWYRQSLGQGLEFLIYFQGNSAPDKSGLPSDRFSAERTGGSVSTLTIQRTQQEDSAVYLCASSLGPNGEQFFGPGTRLTVL.

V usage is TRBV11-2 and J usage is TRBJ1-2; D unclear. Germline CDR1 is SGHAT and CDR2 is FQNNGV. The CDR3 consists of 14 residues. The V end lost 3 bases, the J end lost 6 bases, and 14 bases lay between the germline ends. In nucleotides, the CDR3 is TGTGCCAGCAGCTTTGGCAGAACCTTTCATGGCTACACCTTC. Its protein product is CASSFGRTFHGYTF. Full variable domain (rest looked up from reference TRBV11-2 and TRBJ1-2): EAGVAQSPRYKIIEKRQSVAFWCNPISGHATLYWYQQILGQGPKLLIQFQNNGVVDDSQLPKDRFSAERLKGVDSTLKIQPAKLEDSAVYLCASSFGRTFHGYTFGSGTRLTVV.

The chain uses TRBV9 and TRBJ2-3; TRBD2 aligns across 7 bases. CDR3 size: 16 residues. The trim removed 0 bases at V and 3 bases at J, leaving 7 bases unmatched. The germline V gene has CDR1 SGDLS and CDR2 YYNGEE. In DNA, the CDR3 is TGTGCCAGCAGCGTAGGTAGCGGGCAGGTGACAGATACGCAGTATTTT. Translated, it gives CASSVGSGQVTDTQYF. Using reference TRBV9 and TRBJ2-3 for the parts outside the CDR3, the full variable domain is DSGVTQTPKHLITATGQRVTLRCSPRSGDLSVYWYQQSLDQGLQFLIQYYNGEERAKGNILERFSAQQFPDLHSELNLSSLELGDSALYFCASSVGSGQVTDTQYFGPGTRLTVL.

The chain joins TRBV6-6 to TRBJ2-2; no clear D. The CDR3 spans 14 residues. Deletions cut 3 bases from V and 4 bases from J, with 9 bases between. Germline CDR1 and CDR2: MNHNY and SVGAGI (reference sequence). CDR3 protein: CASSYFRITGELFF. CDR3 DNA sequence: TGTGCCAGCAGTTATTTTAGGATCACCGGGGAGCTGTTTTTT.

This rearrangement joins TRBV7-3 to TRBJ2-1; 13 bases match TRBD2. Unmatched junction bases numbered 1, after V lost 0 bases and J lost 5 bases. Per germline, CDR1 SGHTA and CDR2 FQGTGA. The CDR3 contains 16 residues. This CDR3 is CASSLTGLAGNNEQFF. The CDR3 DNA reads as TGTGCCAGCAGCTTAACGGGACTAGCGGGGAACAATGAGCAGTTCTTC.

CDR3 nucleotides: TGTGCCAGCAGCCCGGACCTGAACACTGAAGCTTTCTTT. Translating gives CASSPDLNTEAFF. V usage is TRBV13 and J usage is TRBJ1-1, with D hard to call. Germline CDR1 is PRHDT and CDR2 is FYEKMQ (reference sequence). This CDR3 comprises 13 residues. V gave up 5 bases and J gave up 0 bases, with 7 bases separating them.

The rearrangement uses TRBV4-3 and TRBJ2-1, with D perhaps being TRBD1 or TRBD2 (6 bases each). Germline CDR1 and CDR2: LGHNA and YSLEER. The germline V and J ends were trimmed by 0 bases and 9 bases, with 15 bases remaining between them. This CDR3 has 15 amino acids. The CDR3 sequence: CASSQEFPGAGEQFF. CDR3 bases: TGCGCCAGCAGCCAAGAGTTTCCGGGGGCGGGTGAGCAGTTCTTC.

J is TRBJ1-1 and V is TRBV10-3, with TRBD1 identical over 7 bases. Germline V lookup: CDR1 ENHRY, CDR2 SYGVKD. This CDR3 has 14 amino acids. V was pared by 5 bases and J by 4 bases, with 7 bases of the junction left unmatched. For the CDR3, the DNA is TGTGCCATCAGTCAACGGACAGGCCCCACTGAAGCTTTCTTT. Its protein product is CAISQRTGPTEAFF.

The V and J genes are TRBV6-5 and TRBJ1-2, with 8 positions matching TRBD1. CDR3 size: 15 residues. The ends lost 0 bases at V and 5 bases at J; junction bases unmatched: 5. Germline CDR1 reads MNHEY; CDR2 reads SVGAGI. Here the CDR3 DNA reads TGTGCCAGCAGTTACTCTGGACAGGGAGGGTATGGCTACACCTTC. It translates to CASSYSGQGGYGYTF.

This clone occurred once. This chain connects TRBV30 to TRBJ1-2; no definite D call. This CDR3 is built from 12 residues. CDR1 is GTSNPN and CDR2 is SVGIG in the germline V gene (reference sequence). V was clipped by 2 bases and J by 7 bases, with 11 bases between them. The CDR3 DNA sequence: TGTGCCTGGAGTTTCCCCGGCCGTGGCTACACCTTC. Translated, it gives CAWSFPGRGYTF.

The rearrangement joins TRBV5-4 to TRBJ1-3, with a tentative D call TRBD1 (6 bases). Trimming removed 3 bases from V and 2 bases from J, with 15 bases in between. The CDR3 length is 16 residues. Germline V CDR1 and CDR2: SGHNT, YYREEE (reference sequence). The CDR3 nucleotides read TGTGCCAGCAGCTCTGGCGGACAGTCCACTGGAAACACCATATATTTT. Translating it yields CASSSGGQSTGNTIYF.

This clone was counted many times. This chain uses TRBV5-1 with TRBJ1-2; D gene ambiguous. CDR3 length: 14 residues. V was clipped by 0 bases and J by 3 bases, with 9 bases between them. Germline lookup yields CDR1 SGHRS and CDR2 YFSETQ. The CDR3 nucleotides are TGCGCCAGCAGCTTGGGGTTGGCAGACTATGGCTACACCTTC. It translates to CASSLGLADYGYTF.

The CDR3 is CASSLLGEGYHEQYF. In nucleotides, the CDR3 is TGTGCCAGCAGTTTATTAGGGGAAGGATACCACGAGCAGTACTTC. This rearrangement joins TRBV28 to TRBJ2-7; tentatively, D is TRBD1 (5 bases). CDR3 length equals 15 residues. The germline V gene encodes CDR1 MDHEN and CDR2 SYDVKM. The V and J ends lost 1 base and 5 bases respectively, with 15 bases between them.

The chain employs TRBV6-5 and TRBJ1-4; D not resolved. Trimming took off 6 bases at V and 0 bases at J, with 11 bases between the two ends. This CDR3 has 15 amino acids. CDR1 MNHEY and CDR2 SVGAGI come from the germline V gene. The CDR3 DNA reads TGTGCCAGCAGAACCAGGTTCTCAACTAATGAAAAACTGTTTTTT. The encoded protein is CASRTRFSTNEKLFF.

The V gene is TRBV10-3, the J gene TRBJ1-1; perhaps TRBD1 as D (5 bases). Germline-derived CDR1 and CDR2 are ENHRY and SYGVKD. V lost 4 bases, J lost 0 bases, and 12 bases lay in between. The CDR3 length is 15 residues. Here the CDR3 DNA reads TGTGCCATCAGTGGGGGGAGTGGACTGAACACTGAAGCTTTCTTT. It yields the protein CAISGGSGLNTEAFF.